This is a list of T cell receptor beta chains from one sample in a study of monozygotic twins with inflammatory bowel disease. TCRdb re-called the 5' RACE reads, yielding one record per CDR3 amino acid sequence without DNA. This listing includes about 160,000 distinct CDR3 sequences. Source material: blood. All receptors derive from a human donor with ulcerative colitis or Crohn's disease, or a healthy co-twin of an affected twin (not recorded which). Each CDR3 is given with its conserved first and last residue.

TRBJ2-3,TRBV11-3,CASSLAGGPADTQYF
TRBJ1-6,TRBV19,CASTSSGQGATSPLHF
TRBJ2-3,TRBV5-4,CALGRSTDTQYF
TRBJ1-4,TRBV20-1,CSVQPPGAGEKLFF
TRBJ2-5,TRBV20-1,CSATGTEETQYF
TRBJ2-7,TRBV5-1,CASSLLSPGQGNEQYF
TRBJ2-2,TRBV6-5,CASSIALAGELFF
TRBJ2-2,TRBV5-1,CASSLVTGGRNTGELFF
TRBJ1-1,TRBV10-3,CAIKTTTGAVNTEAFF
TRBJ2-7,TRBV21-1,CASSKEGGGGQYF
TRBJ1-4,TRBV12-3/TRBV12-4,CASSLAREGGDEKLFF
TRBJ2-3,TRBV7-6,CASSSPGLAGGPSTDTQYF
TRBJ1-4,TRBV20-1,CSAAEGQLVEKLFF
TRBJ2-7,TRBV27,CASSPLGFYEQYF
TRBJ2-4,TRBV6-2/TRBV6-3,CASSRGSVAKNMQYF
TRBJ1-1,TRBV20-1,CSARGEGGTEAFF
TRBJ2-2,TRBV9,CASSVDLAITNTGELFF
TRBJ2-5,TRBV21-1,CASSKLAEGETQYF
TRBJ2-1,TRBV5-1,CASSAVGMLYNEQFF
TRBJ1-3,TRBV5-1,CASSATGRTAGNTIYF
TRBJ2-5,TRBV11-2,CASSPGFGIGGGRDQETQYF
TRBJ2-7,TRBV5-5,CASSLDSPLAIYEQYF
TRBJ2-1,TRBV19,CASSTPLGLAGGSYNEQFF
TRBJ2-2,TRBV7-2,CASSLGGVVGELFF
TRBJ2-3,TRBV12-3/TRBV12-4,CASGSQSSGTDTQYF
TRBJ2-7,TRBV20-1,CSARTSSYEQYF
TRBJ2-5,TRBV5-1,CASSLGQGLETQYF
TRBJ2-7,TRBV6-2/TRBV6-3,CASRPRTGREYEQYF